The present T cell receptor beta chain was sequenced within a study of shared T cell receptors in the human thymus. This CDR3 is 19 amino acids long. CDR1 LNHDA and CDR2 SQIVND come from the germline V gene (reference sequence). Trimming cost V 5 bases and J 4 bases; bases outside gene matches: 20. Profiled with immunoSEQ multiplex PCR; TCRdb holds only in-frame clones, not every one. The repertoire holds fewer than 700,000 clones, with around 89% as singletons. These data were also filed under a second study, of human thymus T cells.

The chain combines TRBV19 with TRBJ1-5; TRBD1 agrees at 7 bases. Sequenced material: thymocytes. This clonotype was sampled from a boy younger than two with a congenital heart defect. Here the CDR3 DNA reads TGTGCCAGTAGTGTCCTCCCCGACAGGGTAAGGGGAAAGAATCAGCCCCAGCATTTT. Translated: CASSVLPDRVRGKNQPQHF. The full variable domain, with the rest looked up from reference TRBV19 and TRBJ1-5, is DGGITQSPKYLFRKEGQNVTLSCEQNLNHDAMYWYRQDPGQGLRLIYYSQIVNDFQKGDIAEGYSVSREKKESFPLTVTSAQKNPTAFYLCASSVLPDRVRGKNQPQHFGDGTRLSIL.